The entry below describes one TCR beta chain. The sample originates from a study of blood T cell repertoires in COVID-19. At the level of the study: The United States, Italy and Spain were the sources of the acute and convalescent COVID-19 samples. In each case, the material was cDNA or gDNA derived from T cells, B-cell-depleted T cells, or PBMCs.

Per the original data handling: Amplifying reference gene primers gave estimates of nucleated cell counts. Here immunoSEQ multiplex PCR was the method, and the copy in TCRdb shows in-frame clones only, minus some. From that table come the V and J calls and clone size; the DNA was used to work out D and trimming. The top ten hold around 0.53% of the sample, which has 170,000 or so clones, 90% seen once. V dropped 5 bases and J dropped 5; count of bases not matched to a gene: 4. Germline V lookup: CDR1 SGHNT, CDR2 YENEEA. The CDR3 is 15 amino acids. V is TRBV11-3 and J is TRBJ2-5; TRBD2 aligns across 14 bases. The clonotype comes from a man aged 50 to 60 with acute or convalescent COVID-19. The sample was peripheral blood. CDR3 amino acids: CASSEGLAGGETQYF. The DNA of the CDR3 is TGTGCCAGCAGCGAAGGACTAGCGGGGGGTGAGACCCAGTACTTC. The complete variable domain, with remaining parts taken from reference TRBV11-3 and TRBJ2-5, reads EAGVVQSPRYKIIEKKQPVAFWCNPISGHNTLYWYLQNLGQGPELLIRYENEEAVDDSQLPKDRFSAERLKGVDSTLKIQPAELGDSAVYLCASSEGLAGGETQYFGPGTRLLVL.